This T cell receptor beta chain is from a study of shared clonotypes between healthy human individuals. Sequencing was performed with immunoSEQ multiplex PCR; in TCRdb, only in-frame clones are kept and a portion is missing. The sample has 2 million to 2.5 million clones; 90% to 96% are singletons. Study results and limitations: Sequencing depth was a factor that was expected to affect clonotype sharing among donors. The authors sampled blood alone, and tissue repertoires likely differ.

Looked up from germline, CDR1 is SGHAT and CDR2 is FQNNGV. Trimming removed 5 bases from V and 0 bases from J; junction bases left unmatched: 3. The CDR3 runs 15 residues. This clone occurred once. Its antigen remains unidentified. The sequenced sample consisted of naive CD4+ T cells sorted from blood. As for subset: CD45RA+ positively selected. This TCR was sampled from a man younger than 35 in good health. The V gene is TRBV11-2, the J gene TRBJ1-5; 8 positions match TRBD1. CDR3 region: CASSRGQVSNQPQHF. DNA of the CDR3: TGTGCCAGCAGCAGGGGACAGGTTAGCAATCAGCCCCAGCATTTT.